A selection of T cell receptor beta chains follows, all from one sample in a study of T-cell memory formation after mild COVID-19. MiXCR, run by TCRdb on the 5' RACE reads, gives a single entry per CDR3 protein. This table has under 300,000 distinct CDR3 sequences, roughly 8% appearing once. The specimen was PBMCs or a T cell subset sorted from them (not recorded which). These receptors came from a man between 18 and 29 years old who had mild COVID-19 (a few samples of this study predate the infection). Cell type and time point are not known. Each CDR3 is given with its conserved first and last residue. A D gene is named only where the DNA matches it firmly. Only part of the rows carry a size: once, few, many, or a class if the clone is expanded.

CDR3: CASSPGQGLGEQFF
D: TRBD1
V: TRBV5-1
size: few
J: TRBJ2-1

CDR3: CSVEDNRGREETQYF
D: NA
V: TRBV29-1
size: NA
J: TRBJ2-5

CDR3: CASSQVIKGGDQPQHF
D: NA
V: TRBV4-2
size: NA
J: TRBJ1-5

CDR3: CASSPAGPRFTDTQYF
D: NA
V: TRBV27
size: few
J: TRBJ2-3

CDR3: CASSPPAGTGSEKLFF
D: TRBD1
V: TRBV5-1
size: NA
J: TRBJ1-4

CDR3: CASSLRATGDASEQYF
D: NA
V: TRBV5-1
size: NA
J: TRBJ2-7

CDR3: CASSRPGGPYNEQFF
D: TRBD2
V: TRBV6-2/TRBV6-3
size: few
J: TRBJ2-1

CDR3: CASSHGTGPGELFF
D: NA
V: TRBV5-1
size: many
J: TRBJ2-2

CDR3: CASSFEGSETQYF
D: NA
V: TRBV7-2
size: NA
J: TRBJ2-5

CDR3: CASSGGDTTTEAFF
D: NA
V: TRBV6-1
size: NA
J: TRBJ1-1

CDR3: CASSYSITSLRGTEAFF
D: NA
V: TRBV6-5
size: NA
J: TRBJ1-1

CDR3: CASSFLLAGMDTQYF
D: TRBD2
V: TRBV12-3/TRBV12-4
size: many
J: TRBJ2-3

CDR3: CASSVATPGGGDAYGYTF
D: NA
V: TRBV9
size: NA
J: TRBJ1-2

CDR3: CASSRWTGSSGNTIYF
D: TRBD1
V: TRBV6-5
size: once
J: TRBJ1-3

CDR3: CASSSQGQMNTEAFF
D: NA
V: TRBV7-2
size: few
J: TRBJ1-1

CDR3: CASSSRDTYYEQYF
D: NA
V: TRBV6-5
size: NA
J: TRBJ2-7

CDR3: CASSQPGLARNEQFF
D: TRBD2
V: TRBV5-4
size: NA
J: TRBJ2-1

CDR3: CSGEGPETQYF
D: NA
V: TRBV29-1
size: NA
J: TRBJ2-5

CDR3: CASRRLVGSNAIGEQYF
D: NA
V: TRBV6-6
size: NA
J: TRBJ2-7